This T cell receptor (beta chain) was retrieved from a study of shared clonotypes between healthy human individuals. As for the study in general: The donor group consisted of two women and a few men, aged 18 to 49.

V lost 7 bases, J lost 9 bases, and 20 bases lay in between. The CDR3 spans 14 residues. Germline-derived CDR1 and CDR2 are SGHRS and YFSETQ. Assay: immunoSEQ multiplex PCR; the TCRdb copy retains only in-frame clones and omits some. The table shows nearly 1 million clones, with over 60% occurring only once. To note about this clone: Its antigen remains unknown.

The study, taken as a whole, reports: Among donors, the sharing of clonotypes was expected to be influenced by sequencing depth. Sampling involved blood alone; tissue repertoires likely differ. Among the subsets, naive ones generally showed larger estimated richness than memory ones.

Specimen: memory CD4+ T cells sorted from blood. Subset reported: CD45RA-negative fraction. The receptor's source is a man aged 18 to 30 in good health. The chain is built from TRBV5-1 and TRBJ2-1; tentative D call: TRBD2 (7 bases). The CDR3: CASLRGGERSEQFF. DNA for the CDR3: TGCGCCAGCCTCCGCGGGGGCGAGAGGAGTGAGCAGTTCTTC.